The TCR beta chain described here comes from a study of shared clonotypes between healthy human individuals. The CDR3 is 16 residues long. V gave up 2 bases and J gave up 3 bases; unmatched junction bases: 7. Looked up from germline, CDR1 is SGHTA and CDR2 is FQGTGA. The sample holds one count of this clone. Measured with immunoSEQ multiplex PCR; TCRdb has only the in-frame clones, and not every one. The table includes 2 million to 3 million clones, 93% detected once. Everyone who donated was a Caucasian adult who lived in Nashville, Tennessee. The sample was naive CD4+ T cells from PBMCs. The sample's subset: CD45RA+ positively selected. The V call is TRBV7-3, the J call TRBJ2-3; 8 bases map to TRBD2. The source of this sequence is a man aged 18 to 35 in good health. Some clones in this sample may be carry-over from other donors' samples. The CDR3 region has the DNA TGTGCCAGCAGCTTACTGCCGGGAGGGCCAACAGATACGCAGTATTTT. Translating gives CASSLLPGGPTDTQYF.